This T cell receptor (beta chain) was profiled in a study of cytotoxic CD8 clonotypes in ibrutinib-treated CLL. This CDR3 has 15 amino acids. The V gene's germline CDR1 is LNHDA and CDR2 SQIVND (reference sequence). Unmatched junction bases numbered 10, after V lost 5 bases and J lost 4 bases. Deep sequencing aimed at 1 in 200,000 to 1 in 1 million T cells' resolution. Clones were sequenced by immunoSEQ multiplex PCR, and TCRdb holds only the in-frame ones, with some missing. The table lists under 150,000 clones, 70% to 90% of them singletons, with less than 8.5% in the top ten. The TCR was taken from a human donor with chronic lymphocytic leukemia. The sequenced sample was PBMCs, obtained after 36 months of ibrutinib treatment. The chain is built from TRBV19 and TRBJ1-2; 7 positions agree with TRBD1. CDR3 region: CASSPGTEPFYGYTF. The CDR3 DNA follows: TGTGCCAGTAGTCCCGGGACAGAGCCTTTCTATGGCTACACCTTC.